This T cell receptor beta chain was observed in a study of cytomegalovirus exposure and HLA in healthy donors. PCR employed 60 Vbeta and 13 Jbeta primers. Method: immunoSEQ multiplex PCR; TCRdb's copy keeps in-frame clones and lacks some. The sample lists about 130,000 clones, approximately 68% seen once, with 1.5% to 2% in the top ten. The germline V gene has CDR1 SGDLS and CDR2 YYNGEE. Trimming stripped 3 bases from V and 1 base from J, with 5 bases between. This CDR3 has 13 residues. Only a few counts were recorded for this clone. The receptor comes from a young man in good health and CMV-seropositive. What was sequenced was PBMCs. The chain couples TRBV9 to TRBJ1-3; D not certain. CDR3 loop: CASSGGSGNTIYF. In DNA form, the CDR3 reads TGTGCCAGCAGCGGCGGGTCTGGAAACACCATATATTTT.